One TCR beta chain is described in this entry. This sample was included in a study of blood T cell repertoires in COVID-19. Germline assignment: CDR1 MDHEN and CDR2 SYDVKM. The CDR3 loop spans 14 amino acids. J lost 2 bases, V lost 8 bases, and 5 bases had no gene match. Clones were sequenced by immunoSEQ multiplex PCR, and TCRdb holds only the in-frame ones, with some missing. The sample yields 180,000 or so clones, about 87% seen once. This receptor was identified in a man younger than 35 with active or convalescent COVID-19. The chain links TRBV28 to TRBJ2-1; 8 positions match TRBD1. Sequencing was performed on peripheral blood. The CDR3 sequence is CASGTGHAYNEQFF. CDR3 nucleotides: TGTGCCAGCGGGACAGGCCATGCCTACAATGAGCAGTTCTTC.